This T cell receptor beta chain was documented in a study of shared clonotypes between healthy human individuals. As for the study in general: A few men and a couple of women, aged 18 to 49, were donors. Study-wide results and limits: Naive subsets generally had larger estimated richness than memory subsets. The rarefaction results pointed to incomplete sorted-subset sequencing despite large depth.

In regard to this clone: The antigen is not known.

V gave up 0 bases and J gave up 5 bases; unmatched junction bases: 13. The CDR3 is 18 amino acids. Germline-derived CDR1 and CDR2 are SGHDT and YYEEEE. Several immunoSEQ plates received, in even portions, the genomic DNA of each subset. The protocol was immunoSEQ multiplex PCR, while the TCRdb copy is restricted to in-frame clones and leaves out a portion. The sample includes over a million clones, approximately 78% seen only once; the top ten take 0.61%. The sample comprised memory CD4+ T cells from PBMCs. The subset: CD45RA-negative fraction. This receptor was identified in a young man in good health. Some clones in this sample may be carry-over from other donors' samples. V usage is TRBV5-6 and J usage is TRBJ2-2; TRBD1 aligns across 7 bases. The CDR3 DNA reads as TGTGCCAGCAGCTTGGGGCTAACAGGGGTTCGGAAAACCGGGGAGCTGTTTTTT. Translation: CASSLGLTGVRKTGELFF.